This T cell receptor beta chain was identified during a study of T cells after yellow fever vaccination (dated by TCRdb to about 2019). With respect to the entire study: The SMART-Seq v4 Ultra Low Input RNA kit was used to prepare libraries from fractions with low cell numbers. To track T-cell clones before and after primary and booster YFV17D yellow fever vaccination, bulk TCR alpha and beta repertoires were sequenced longitudinally. Two healthy male donors made up the cohort, one aged 18 to 29 years and the other aged 30 to 40 years. Blood was collected at multiple timepoints before and after primary and secondary immunization, and bulk PBMC replicates and cell subsets were isolated. Paper-wide results and their limitations: A small share of clonotypes occurred in both CD4 and CD8 compartments, likely arising from convergent recombination. Only two donors were included in the study, so the extent to which the findings can be generalized is limited. Compared with the primary T-cell response, the secondary T-cell response was faster but weaker, reaching its peak on day 5 rather than on day 15. Most clones expanded after primary vaccination were re-detected after the booster (96% of CD4 and around 88% of CD8), suggesting broad memory maintenance. Because abundant contaminating clonotypes from the bulk population could be contained in FACS-sorted repertoires, computational filtering was required.

The CDR3 starts with the cysteine, ends with the phenylalanine, and has 14 residues. CDR3 DNA is the only sequence kept; it has 42 bases, read in frame from the first base. Clipping removes 4 bases from V and 5 bases from J, with 10 as the unmatched junction base count. Taken from the germline V gene, the CDR1 and CDR2 loops are SQVTM and ANQGSEA. The sample's treatment or condition label is to be understood as: live attenuated yellow fever vaccine strain. At each blood-draw timepoint, two biological replicates of bulk PBMCs were collected. PBMCs were isolated from peripheral blood using a standard Ficoll-Paque protocol. RNA was extracted with TriZol from bulk PBMCs, CD4 and CD8 fractions, and dextramer-positive and dextramer-negative fractions. This clonotype has a handful of counts. Its antigen is unknown. Per-nucleotide qualities are absent, and no much larger clonotype sits a single base away. TCR cDNA was made using 5'RACE template switching, a step that added a universal primer site and unique molecular identifiers. Priming of cDNA synthesis was performed from both the TCR alpha and TCR beta constant segments. Library amplification used two PCR steps, and the second PCR step added sample barcodes and sequencing adapters. Libraries were sequenced on Illumina HiSeq 2500 (2x100 bp) or NovaSeq (2x150 bp). Concerning the study's data processing: Reads were demultiplexed and collapsed into UMI consensus sequences with MIGEC, and V(D)J alignment was performed with MiXCR. Clonotypes responding to the vaccine were identified with edgeR on replicate PBMC samples, with the criteria of FDR below 0.01 and a log2 fold change above 5 up to day 15. CD4 or CD8 identity was assigned to each bulk clonotype according to whether the clonotype was present at higher abundance in the sequenced CD4 repertoire or the sequenced CD8 repertoire. TCRdb reran the public reads through fastp at Q25 and MiXCR, keeping productive beta chains. Each entry merges the rows of one CDR3 protein and shows their most common DNA and genes. The authors' filters were not applied to this entry. Present in this sample are about 630,000 distinct CDR3 sequences, around an eighth of which were seen just once. Of the sample, just under 15% is held by the ten largest clones.

The sample in question was PBMCs, obtained on the day of the yellow fever booster vaccination. The clonotype comes from a man younger than 45 who received the YFV17D yellow fever vaccine. This chain joins TRBV29-1 to TRBJ2-5; 7 central bases correspond to TRBD2. The nucleotides are TGCAGCGTTGCGCCGCTCGGGGGGAGGGAGACCCAGTACTTC. The encoded protein is CSVAPLGGRETQYF. The variable domain in full, with residues beyond the CDR3 obtained from the reference TRBV29-1 and TRBJ2-5 genes, is SAVISQKPSRDICQRGTSLTIQCQVDSQVTMMFWYRQQPGQSLTLIATANQGSEATYESGFVIDKFPISRPNLTFSTLTVSNMSPEDSSIYLCSVAPLGGRETQYFGPGTRLLVL.